The 10 T cell receptor beta chains listed next were all sequenced from one sample in a study of early T cells in non-severe SARS-CoV-2 infection. TCRdb fed the 5' RACE reads into MiXCR, producing one record per CDR3 protein. The table shows 55,000 to 80,000 distinct CDR3 sequences, with 9.5% to 13% occurring only once. Input material: whole blood. Receptors were obtained from an adult who was a healthcare worker with PCR-confirmed SARS-CoV-2 infection or an uninfected control (not recorded which).

This clonotype was recorded a few times. The rearrangement links TRBV2 to TRBJ2-1, with 10 bases that match TRBD2. The CDR3 covers 13 residues. CDR1 and CDR2 (germline): SNHLY, FYNNEI. J lost 9 bases, V lost 6 bases, and 5 bases had no gene match. This CDR3 is CASRGTSEAEQFF. The CDR3 coding sequence is TGTGCCAGCAGAGGGACTAGCGAGGCTGAGCAGTTCTTC.

This clonotype came up many times. The V gene is TRBV16, the J gene TRBJ2-2, with 9 bases lining up with TRBD1. V shed 0 bases, J shed 4 bases, and the junction held 6 bases outside the gene matches. The CDR3 extends over 17 amino acids. In germline, CDR1 is KGHSY, CDR2 FQNENV. CDR3 sequence: CASSQSLGQGVTGELFF. The CDR3 nucleotides read TGTGCCAGCAGCCAATCGTTGGGACAGGGCGTCACCGGGGAGCTGTTTTTT.

In its sample, this clonotype was seen many times. V and J are TRBV19 and TRBJ2-1; TRBD2 matches at 8 bases. The CDR3 is 16 residues long. After removal of 2 bases from V and 0 bases from J, the junction contained 3 bases not matched to a gene. From germline, CDR1 is LNHDA and CDR2 SQIVND (reference sequence). Written as DNA, the CDR3 is TGTGCCAGTAGTATACCCGGGAGGGTCTCCTACAATGAGCAGTTCTTC. Protein: CASSIPGRVSYNEQFF.

The chain couples TRBV11-2 to TRBJ2-3, with D tentatively TRBD1 or TRBD2 (5 bases each). Trimming took off 5 bases at V and 0 bases at J, with 9 bases between the two ends. The CDR3 runs 14 residues. The V gene's germline CDR1 is SGHAT and CDR2 FQNNGV. The CDR3 spells CASSHRDSTDTQYF. The CDR3 DNA reads TGTGCCAGCAGCCACCGGGACAGCACAGATACGCAGTATTTT.

The rearrangement links TRBV11-2 to TRBJ2-5, with D hard to call. This CDR3 contains 14 residues. CDR1 is SGHAT and CDR2 is FQNNGV in the germline V gene. Trimming left V 0 bases short and J 14 bases short, with 19 bases between. CDR3 coding DNA: TGTGCCAGCAGCTTAGAACGTCCAGCCCGTTCGATTTACTTC. It encodes CASSLERPARSIYF.

This clonotype was found many times. The CDR3: CASSPRQVFSTNEKLFF. CDR3 DNA sequence: TGTGCCAGCAGTCCCCGTCAGGTTTTTTCGACTAATGAAAAACTGTTTTTT. The chain couples TRBV6-6 to TRBJ1-4; D gene unclear. CDR3 length equals 17 residues. Germline V gene lookup returns CDR1 MNHNY and CDR2 SVGAGI (reference sequence). Deletions cut 5 bases from V and 2 bases from J, with 18 bases between.

This clonotype was observed many times. The gene calls are TRBV5-5 and TRBJ2-5, with 8 bases aligning to TRBD2. Germline CDR1 is SGHKS and CDR2 is YYEKEE (reference sequence). The CDR3 consists of 14 residues. The J segment lost 1 base and the V segment lost 7 bases, leaving 6 bases of the junction unmatched. CDR3 region: CASGERGTQETQYF. DNA for the CDR3: TGTGCCAGCGGGGAGCGGGGGACCCAAGAGACCCAGTACTTC.

The chain recombines TRBV5-1 with TRBJ2-3; the D is unclear. Trimming took 2 bases from V and 2 from J, leaving 6 bases between them. There are 13 residues in the CDR3. From germline, CDR1 is SGHRS and CDR2 YFSETQ. The CDR3 sequence: CASSFGLTDTQYF. For the CDR3, the DNA is TGCGCCAGCAGCTTCGGGCTCACAGATACGCAGTATTTT.

This clonotype was seen many times. The chain employs TRBV20-1 and TRBJ2-3, with TRBD2 matching 9 bases. V gave up 0 bases and J gave up 2 bases; unmatched junction bases: 9. Germline assignment: CDR1 DFQATT and CDR2 SNEGSKA (reference sequence). There are 17 residues in the CDR3. The CDR3 nucleotides read TGCAGTGCTAGAGATCAGCAGCGGGGGGTGGTCACAGATACGCAGTATTTT. Translation gives CSARDQQRGVVTDTQYF.

The chain is built from TRBV7-6 and TRBJ2-7, with 7 bases matching TRBD1. V dropped 5 bases and J dropped 7; count of bases not matched to a gene: 8. Germline CDR1 SGHVS, CDR2 FNYEAQ. The CDR3 is 13 residues long. In DNA form, the CDR3 reads TGTGCCAGCAGCCCTCGACAGGGAAGAGAGCAGTACTTC. Amino acid sequence: CASSPRQGREQYF. Drawing the rest from reference TRBV7-6 and TRBJ2-7, the complete variable domain is GAGVSQSPRYKVTKRGQDVALRCDPISGHVSLYWYRQALGQGPEFLTYFNYEAQQDKSGLPNDRFSAERPEGSISTLTIQRTEQRDSAMYRCASSPRQGREQYFGPGTRLTVT.